This T cell receptor beta chain was recovered during a study of CD8 T cells in Susac syndrome. Sequencing of TCR beta was performed on blood CD8+ T cells and on blood CD4+ T cells. Those who served as multiple sclerosis controls were treatment-naive patients with stable or active relapsing-remitting disease. Roughly 0.45 to 1 ug RNA was reverse transcribed with random hexamers. TCR beta CDR3 was amplified by immunoSEQ covering 54 Vbeta and 13 Jbeta. From the immunoSEQ multiplex PCR reads, TCRdb called clonotypes with MiXCR, one entry per CDR3 protein. The table has 250,000 to 300,000 distinct CDR3 sequences, 70% to 90% seen once. The TCR comes from a human donor with multiple sclerosis. The specimen sequenced was CD8+ T cells from PBMCs.

CDR3 amino acids: CASSYRQRGEAFF. CDR3 DNA sequence: TGTGCCAGCAGCTATCGACAGAGGGGTGAAGCTTTCTTT. The rearrangement uses TRBV7-2 and TRBJ1-1; possible D gene TRBD1, 5 bases. The germline V and J ends were trimmed by 4 bases and 7 bases, with 13 bases remaining between them. This CDR3 has 13 amino acids. Germline V gene lookup returns CDR1 SGHTA and CDR2 FQGNSA.